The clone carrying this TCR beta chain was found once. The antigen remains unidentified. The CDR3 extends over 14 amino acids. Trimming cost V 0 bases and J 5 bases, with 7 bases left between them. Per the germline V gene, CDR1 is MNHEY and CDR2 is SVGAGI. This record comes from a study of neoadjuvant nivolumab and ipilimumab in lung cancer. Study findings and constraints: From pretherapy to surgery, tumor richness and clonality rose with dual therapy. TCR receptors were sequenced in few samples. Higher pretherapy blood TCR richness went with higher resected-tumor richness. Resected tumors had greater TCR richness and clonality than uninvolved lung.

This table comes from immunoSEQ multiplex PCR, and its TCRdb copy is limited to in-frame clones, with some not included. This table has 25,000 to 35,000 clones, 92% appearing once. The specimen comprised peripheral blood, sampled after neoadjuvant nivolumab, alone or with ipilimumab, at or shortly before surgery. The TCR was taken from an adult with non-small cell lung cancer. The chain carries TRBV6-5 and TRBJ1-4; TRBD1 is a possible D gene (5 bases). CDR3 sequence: CASSYSGTNEKLFF. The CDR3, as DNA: TGTGCCAGCAGTTACTCTGGGACGAATGAAAAACTGTTTTTT.